This T cell receptor (beta chain) appears in the sequencing data of a study of cytomegalovirus exposure and HLA in healthy donors. Study results and limitations: Per a prior analysis, the majority of TCR beta V segments were productive roughly 87% or roughly 30% of the time. Follow-up analysis found HLA locus-dependent TCR association rates, highest for DRB1 and lowest for HLA-C. No immune exposure information besides CMV serostatus was available.

The PCR contained 60 Vbeta and 13 Jbeta primers. Profiling relied on immunoSEQ multiplex PCR, and the TCRdb table lists in-frame clones only, not all of them. This sample carries around 140,000 clones, roughly 80% of them seen once, and the ten largest clones take about 2.9%. To note about this clone: Its cognate antigen is unknown.

Trimming cost V 1 base and J 3 bases; bases outside gene matches: 6. This CDR3 comprises 19 residues. Germline CDR1 and CDR2: LGHNT and FRNRAP. The chain is built from TRBV12-5 and TRBJ2-2; 15 positions agree with TRBD2. The clonotype originates from a female donor in good health and CMV-seronegative. Specimen: PBMCs. The DNA of the CDR3 is TGTGCTAGTGGTTTGGACCTCAGGACTAGCGGGGGGGACACCGGGGAGCTGTTTTTT. Translated, it gives CASGLDLRTSGGDTGELFF.